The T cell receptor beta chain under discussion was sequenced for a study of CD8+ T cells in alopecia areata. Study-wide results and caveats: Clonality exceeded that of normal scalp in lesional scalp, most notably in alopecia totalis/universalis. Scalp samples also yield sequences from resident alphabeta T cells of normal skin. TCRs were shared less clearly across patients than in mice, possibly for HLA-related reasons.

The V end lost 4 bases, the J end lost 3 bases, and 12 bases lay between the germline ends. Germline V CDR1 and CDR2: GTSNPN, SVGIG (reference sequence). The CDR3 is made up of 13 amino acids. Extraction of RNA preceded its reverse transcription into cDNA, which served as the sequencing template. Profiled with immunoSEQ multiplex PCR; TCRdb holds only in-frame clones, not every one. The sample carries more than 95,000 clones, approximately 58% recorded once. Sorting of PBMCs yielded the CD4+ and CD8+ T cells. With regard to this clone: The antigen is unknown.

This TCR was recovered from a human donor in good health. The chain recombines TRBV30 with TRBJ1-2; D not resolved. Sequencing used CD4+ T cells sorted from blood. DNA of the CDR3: TGTGCCTGGACGCCACTTTTAGACTATGGCTACACCTTC. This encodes CAWTPLLDYGYTF.